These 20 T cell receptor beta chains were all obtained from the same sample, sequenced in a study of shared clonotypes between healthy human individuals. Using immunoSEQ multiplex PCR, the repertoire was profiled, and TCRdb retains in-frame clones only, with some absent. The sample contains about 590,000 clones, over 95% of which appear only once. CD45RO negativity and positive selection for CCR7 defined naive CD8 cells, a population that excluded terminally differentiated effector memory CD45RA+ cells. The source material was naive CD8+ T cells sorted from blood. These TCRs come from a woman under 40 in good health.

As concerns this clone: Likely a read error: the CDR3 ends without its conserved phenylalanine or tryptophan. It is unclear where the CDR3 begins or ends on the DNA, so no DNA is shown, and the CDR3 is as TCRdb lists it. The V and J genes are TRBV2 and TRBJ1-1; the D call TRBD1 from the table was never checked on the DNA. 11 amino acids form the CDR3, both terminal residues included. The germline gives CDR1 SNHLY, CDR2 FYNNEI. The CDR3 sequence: CASSGGTLRTP.

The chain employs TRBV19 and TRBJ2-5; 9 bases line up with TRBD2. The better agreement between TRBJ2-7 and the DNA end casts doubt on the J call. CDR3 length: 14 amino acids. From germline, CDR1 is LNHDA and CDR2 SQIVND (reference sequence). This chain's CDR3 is CASSMASGTYEQYF. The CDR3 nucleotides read TGTGCCAGTAGTATGGCTAGCGGGACCTACGAGCAGTACTTC.

The DNA of the CDR3 is TGTGCCAGCAGCCTTCAGGATGAGCAGTTCTTC. It yields the protein CASSLQDEQFF. V is TRBV6-6 and J is TRBJ2-1; no definite D call. V shed 6 bases and J shed 8 bases, with 8 bases lying between them. This CDR3 spans 11 amino acids. Germline loops: CDR1 MNHNY, CDR2 SVGAGI (reference sequence).

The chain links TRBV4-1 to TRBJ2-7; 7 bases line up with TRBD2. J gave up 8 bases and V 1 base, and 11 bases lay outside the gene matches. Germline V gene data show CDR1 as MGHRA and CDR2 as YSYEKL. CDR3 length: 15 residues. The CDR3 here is CASSQVSLAEHQQYF. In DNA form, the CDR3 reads TGCGCCAGCAGCCAAGTGAGTCTAGCGGAACATCAGCAGTACTTC.

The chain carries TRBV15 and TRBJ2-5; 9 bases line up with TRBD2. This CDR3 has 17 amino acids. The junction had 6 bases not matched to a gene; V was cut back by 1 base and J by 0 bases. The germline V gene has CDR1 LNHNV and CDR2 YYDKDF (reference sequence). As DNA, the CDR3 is TGTGCCACCAGCAGAGGACTAGCGGAGCAGTACCAAGAGACCCAGTACTTC. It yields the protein CATSRGLAEQYQETQYF.

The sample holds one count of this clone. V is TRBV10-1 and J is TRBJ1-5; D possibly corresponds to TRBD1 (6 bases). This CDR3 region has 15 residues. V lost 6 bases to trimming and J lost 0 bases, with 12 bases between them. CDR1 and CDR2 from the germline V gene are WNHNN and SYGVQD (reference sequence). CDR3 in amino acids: CASRASGDSNQPQHF. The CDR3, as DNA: TGCGCCAGCAGGGCCTCAGGGGATAGCAATCAGCCCCAGCATTTT.

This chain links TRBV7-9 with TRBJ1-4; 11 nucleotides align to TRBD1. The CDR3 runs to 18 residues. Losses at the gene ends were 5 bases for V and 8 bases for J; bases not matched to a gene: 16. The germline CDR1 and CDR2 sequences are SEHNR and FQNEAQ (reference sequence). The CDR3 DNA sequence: TGTGCCAGCAGCCCGCCCCCCCCCTTGGGACAGGGGGGCGAAAAACTGTTTTTT. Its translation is CASSPPPPLGQGGEKLFF.

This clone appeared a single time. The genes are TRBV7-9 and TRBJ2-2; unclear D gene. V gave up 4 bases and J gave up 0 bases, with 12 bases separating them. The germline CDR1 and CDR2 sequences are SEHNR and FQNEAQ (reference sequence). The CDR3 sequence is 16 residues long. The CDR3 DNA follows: TGTGCCAGCAGCTCCCGAGGCAGGACGAACACCGGGGAGCTGTTTTTT. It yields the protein CASSSRGRTNTGELFF.

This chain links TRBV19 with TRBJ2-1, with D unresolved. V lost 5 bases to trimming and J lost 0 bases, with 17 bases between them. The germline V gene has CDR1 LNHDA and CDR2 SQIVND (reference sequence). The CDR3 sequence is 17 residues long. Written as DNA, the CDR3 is TGTGCCAGTAGTGGGGTGGAACGGCCGGACTCCTACAATGAGCAGTTCTTC. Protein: CASSGVERPDSYNEQFF.

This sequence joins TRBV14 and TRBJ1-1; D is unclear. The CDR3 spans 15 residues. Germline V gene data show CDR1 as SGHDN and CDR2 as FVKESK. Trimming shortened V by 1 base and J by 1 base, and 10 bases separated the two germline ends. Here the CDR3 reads CASSQVQSGNTEAFF. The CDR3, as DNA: TGTGCCAGCAGCCAAGTTCAGTCAGGGAACACTGAAGCTTTCTTT.

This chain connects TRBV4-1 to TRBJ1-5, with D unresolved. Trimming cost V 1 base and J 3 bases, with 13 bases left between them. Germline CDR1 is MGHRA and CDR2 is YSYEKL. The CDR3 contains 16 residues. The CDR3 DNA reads TGCGCCAGCAGCCAAGCAATGGTCGGGGTCAATCAGCCCCAGCATTTT. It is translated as CASSQAMVGVNQPQHF.

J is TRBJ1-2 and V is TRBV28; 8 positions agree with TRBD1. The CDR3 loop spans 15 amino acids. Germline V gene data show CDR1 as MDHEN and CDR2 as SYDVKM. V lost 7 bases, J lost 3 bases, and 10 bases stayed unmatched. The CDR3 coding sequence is TGTGCCAGCAACAAGGGGGCAGGGGGCGACTATGGCTACACCTTC. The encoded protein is CASNKGAGGDYGYTF.

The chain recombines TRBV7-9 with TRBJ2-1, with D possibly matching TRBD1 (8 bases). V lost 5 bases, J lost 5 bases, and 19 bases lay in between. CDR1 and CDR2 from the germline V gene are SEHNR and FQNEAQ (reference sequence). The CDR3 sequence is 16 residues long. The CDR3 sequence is CASSPQGAGAHNEQFF. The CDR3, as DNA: TGTGCCAGCAGCCCCCAGGGGGCGGGAGCCCACAATGAGCAGTTCTTC.

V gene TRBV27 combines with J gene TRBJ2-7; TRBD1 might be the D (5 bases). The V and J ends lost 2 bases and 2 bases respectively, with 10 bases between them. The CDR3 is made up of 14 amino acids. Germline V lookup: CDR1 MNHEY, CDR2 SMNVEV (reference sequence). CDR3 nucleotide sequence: TGTGCCAGCAGTTTACGGGCAGGGACCTACGAGCAGTACTTC. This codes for CASSLRAGTYEQYF.

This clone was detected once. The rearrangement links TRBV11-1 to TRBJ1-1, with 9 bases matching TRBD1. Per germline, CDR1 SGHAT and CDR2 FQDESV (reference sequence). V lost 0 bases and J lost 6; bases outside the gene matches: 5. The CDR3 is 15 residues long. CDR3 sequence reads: CASSLADRGDPEAFF. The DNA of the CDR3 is TGTGCCAGCAGCTTAGCGGACAGGGGTGATCCTGAAGCTTTCTTT.

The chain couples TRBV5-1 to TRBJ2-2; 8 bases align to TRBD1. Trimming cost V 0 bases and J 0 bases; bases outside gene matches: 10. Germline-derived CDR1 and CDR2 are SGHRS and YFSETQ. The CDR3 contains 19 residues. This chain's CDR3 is CASSLGQGAFRSNTGELFF. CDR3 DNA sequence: TGCGCCAGCAGCTTGGGCCAGGGGGCCTTCCGTTCGAACACCGGGGAGCTGTTTTTT.

The CDR3: CASSYFLGRDSPLHF. The CDR3 region has the DNA TGTGCCAGCAGCTATTTCTTGGGGCGGGATTCACCCCTCCACTTT. The chain couples TRBV6-5 to TRBJ1-6; D may be TRBD1 (5 bases). Germline loops: CDR1 MNHEY, CDR2 SVGAGI. The CDR3 has 15 residues. Trimming left V 6 bases short and J 8 bases short, with 17 bases between.

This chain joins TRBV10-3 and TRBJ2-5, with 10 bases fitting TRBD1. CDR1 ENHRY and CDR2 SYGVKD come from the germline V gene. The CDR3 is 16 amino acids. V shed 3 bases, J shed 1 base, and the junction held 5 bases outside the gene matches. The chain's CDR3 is CAISDDRGLTQETQYF. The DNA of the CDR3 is TGTGCCATCAGTGATGACAGGGGGCTTACCCAAGAGACCCAGTACTTC.

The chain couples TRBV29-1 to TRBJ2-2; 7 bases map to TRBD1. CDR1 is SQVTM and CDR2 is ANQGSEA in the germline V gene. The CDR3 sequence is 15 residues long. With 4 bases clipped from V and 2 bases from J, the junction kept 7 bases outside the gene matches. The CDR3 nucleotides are TGCAGCGTTGTGGGGGACAGAGATAACACCGGGGAGCTGTTTTTT. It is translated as CSVVGDRDNTGELFF.

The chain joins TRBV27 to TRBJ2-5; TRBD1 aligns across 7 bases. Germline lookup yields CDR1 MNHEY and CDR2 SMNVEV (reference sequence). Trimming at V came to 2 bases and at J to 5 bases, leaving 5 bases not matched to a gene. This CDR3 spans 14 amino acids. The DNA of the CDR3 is TGTGCCAGCAGTTTACTTGACAGGGCGGAGACCCAGTACTTC. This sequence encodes CASSLLDRAETQYF.